These T cell receptor beta chains were read from a single sample in a study of PD-1 blockade in classical Hodgkin lymphoma. The data were produced by immunoSEQ multiplex PCR, yet TCRdb's version contains in-frame clones alone and is incomplete. The sample records about 17,000 clones, about 80% being singletons. Sample: peripheral blood mononuclear cells (PBMCs), taken before the second cycle of nivolumab. These receptors came from a human donor with classical Hodgkin lymphoma. The CDR3 runs from the conserved cysteine through the conserved F or W. The order of the fields is J gene, V gene, clone size, D gene, CDR3 DNA, CDR3 protein. D genes are given only for firm matches. Part of the rows lack a size; the others show once, few, many or a class for expanded clones.

>TRBJ2-3|TRBV2|-|-
TGTGCCAGCATCTTGGCCCCAGGGACCCGCTCTAGCACAGATACGCAGTATTTT
CASILAPGTRSSTDTQYF
>TRBJ2-5|TRBV7-9|-|TRBD2
TGTGCCAGCAGCCGCGGGACTATTGGGGGGGAGACCCAGTACTTC
CASSRGTIGGETQYF
>TRBJ2-7|TRBV18|-|-
TGTGCCAGCTCACCACAGGGCGCCACGCCCTACGAGCAGTACTTC
CASSPQGATPYEQYF
>TRBJ1-2|TRBV10-3|-|-
TGTGCCATCAGTGAGTCGACGGATGGCTACACCTTC
CAISESTDGYTF
>TRBJ2-2|TRBV29-1|-|-
TGCAGCGTGCTAACAGGGCGCACCGGGGAGCTGTTTTTT
CSVLTGRTGELFF
>TRBJ2-5|TRBV6-5|-|-
TGTGCCAGCAGCCCCAGGGGGGTTCGAGAGACCCAGTACTTC
CASSPRGVRETQYF
>TRBJ1-2|TRBV28|-|-
TGTGCCAGCAGTTTGAGGTCCCTCTACACCTTC
CASSLRSLYTF
>TRBJ2-7|TRBV7-2|-|TRBD2
TGTGCCAGCAGCTTAGCCACAGGACTAGCGGGGGACTACGAGCAGTACTTC
CASSLATGLAGDYEQYF
>TRBJ1-1|TRBV5-1|once|-
TGCGCCAGCAGCCCGGTTGTTAGGGGCTGGGTGGGTGAAGCTTTCTTT
CASSPVVRGWVGEAFF
>TRBJ2-3|TRBV5-1|-|-
TGCGCCAGCAGCTGGGGGCTAGCCAAGTACCCCGGTAGCACAGATGCGCAGTATTTT
CASSWGLAKYPGSTDAQYF
>TRBJ1-5|TRBV27|once|-
TGTGCCAGCAAGGGGAGGTGGCAGGGTCATCAGCCCCAGCATTTT
CASKGRWQGHQPQHF
>TRBJ2-3|TRBV9|-|TRBD2
TGTGCCAGCAGCTTAGCGGGGGGGCCTTCAAATACGCAGTATTTT
CASSLAGGPSNTQYF
>TRBJ2-3|TRBV18|-|-
TGTGCCAGCTCAAGAGAAGCGGATACGCAGTATTTT
CASSREADTQYF
>TRBJ2-1|TRBV5-5|once|TRBD1
TGTGCCAGCAGCTGGTCCGCGGGACAGGGACCCATCGAGCAGTTCTTC
CASSWSAGQGPIEQFF
>TRBJ1-2|TRBV5-4|few|TRBD1
TGTGCCAGCAGCTTTTTAGACAGGGGAGGGGGCTACACCTTC
CASSFLDRGGGYTF
>TRBJ1-1|TRBV19|-|-
TGTGCCAGTAGTACGGATACAGGGTTGAACACTGAAGCTTTCTTT
CASSTDTGLNTEAFF
>TRBJ1-2|TRBV29-1|medium-sized|-
TGCAGCGTTGAAGAAGGGGGGCGCGCCTATGGCTACACCTTC
CSVEEGGRAYGYTF
>TRBJ2-1|TRBV19|-|TRBD2
TGTGCCAGTAGAACTAGCGGGGGGACAATTCTATACAATGAGCAGTTCTTC
CASRTSGGTILYNEQFF
>TRBJ2-7|TRBV30|-|TRBD2
TGTGCCTGGAGTGTAACGCATAAGACTAGCCTGCAGTACTTC
CAWSVTHKTSLQYF
>TRBJ1-1|TRBV19|few|-
TGTGCCAGTAGTGTGACGGGGCGCACTGAAGCTTTCTTT
CASSVTGRTEAFF
>TRBJ2-3|TRBV9|-|-
TGTGCCAGCAGCGCCTGGGGAGGGGGCGCGACAGATACGCAGTATTTT
CASSAWGGGATDTQYF
>TRBJ1-1|TRBV5-4|-|-
TGTGCCAGCAGCTTGGACAGATATGAAGCTTTCTTT
CASSLDRYEAFF
>TRBJ1-5|TRBV18|-|-
TGTGCCAGCTCAACCGACGAGCAGCCCCAGCATTTT
CASSTDEQPQHF
>TRBJ2-6|TRBV11-2|-|-
TGTGCCAGCAGCTTAGGTGGTGCCTCTGGGGCCAACGTCCTGACTTTC
CASSLGGASGANVLTF
>TRBJ2-5|TRBV4-3|-|-
TGCGCCAGCAGCCAAGGCAGGGGCCCAGAGACCCAGTACTTC
CASSQGRGPETQYF
>TRBJ2-7|TRBV10-3|-|TRBD1
TGTGCCTCGTCGGGACAGACCTACGAGCAGTACTTC
CASSGQTYEQYF
>TRBJ1-3|TRBV23-1|-|-
TGCGCCAGCATTACCTTCGGGACACGCCGGAACACCATATATTTT
CASITFGTRRNTIYF
>TRBJ1-1|TRBV6-5|-|TRBD1
TGTGCCAGCAGTTACTCGACGACAGGGGGAGCTTTCTTT
CASSYSTTGGAFF
>TRBJ1-2|TRBV6-4|-|TRBD1
TGTGCCAGCAGGGGGACAGGGGACTATGGCTACACCTTC
CASRGTGDYGYTF
>TRBJ2-4|TRBV21-1|few|-
TGTGCCAGCAGCACCGGGGGTTGTCTTGACAAAAACATTCAGTACTTC
CASSTGGCLDKNIQYF
>TRBJ1-4|TRBV5-4|-|-
TGTGCCAGCAGCACCGGAGACAGGACTAATGAAAAACTGTTTTTT
CASSTGDRTNEKLFF
>TRBJ2-7|TRBV6-5|-|-
TGTGCCAGCATCAGGGGCCACGAGCAGTACTTC
CASIRGHEQYF
>TRBJ2-7|TRBV10-3|once|TRBD2
TGTGCCATCAGCGAGGTGTTGGCGGGGGGTTCCTACGAGCAGTACTTC
CAISEVLAGGSYEQYF
>TRBJ1-3|TRBV6-6|-|-
TGTGCCAGCAGTTACGGTCCCAGAAACACCATATATTTT
CASSYGPRNTIYF
>TRBJ2-2|TRBV6-5|few|TRBD2
TGTGCCAGCAGTAAGCGGGGGGCCGGGGAGCTGTTTTTT
CASSKRGAGELFF
>TRBJ1-1|TRBV19|-|-
TGTGCCAGTAAATACATCCACGCGGGCAGTTTGAACACTGAAGCTTTCTTT
CASKYIHAGSLNTEAFF
>TRBJ1-5|TRBV19|-|-
TGTGCCAGTAGTTTTAGGGGCAGAGGTGCGGGGGCGGATCAGCCCCAGCATTTT
CASSFRGRGAGADQPQHF
>TRBJ2-2|TRBV28|-|-
TGTGCCAGCAGTTTATCCCCCAGGGGCACCGGGGAGCTGTTTTTT
CASSLSPRGTGELFF
>TRBJ2-5|TRBV5-1|once|TRBD1
TGCGCCAGCAGCTTGGCCGGGACAGAACAAGAGACCCAGTACTTC
CASSLAGTEQETQYF
>TRBJ1-1|TRBV15|-|-
TGTGCCACCAGGTTTCCGGACGGGGGCACTGAAGCTTTCTTT
CATRFPDGGTEAFF
>TRBJ2-4|TRBV18|-|-
TGTGCCAGCTCACTCACAGCCCCAGGGCCCAAAAACATTCAGTACTTC
CASSLTAPGPKNIQYF
>TRBJ1-5|TRBV6-5|few|-
TGTGCCAGCAGTCAGTGGGGGTCCAATCAGCCCCAGCATTTT
CASSQWGSNQPQHF
>TRBJ1-1|TRBV4-2|-|-
TGTGCCAGCAGCCAACGCGGGGGGGCGGCTTTCTTT
CASSQRGGAAFF